A selection of T cell receptor beta chains follows, all from one sample in a study of metastatic and nonmetastatic thyroid tumors. MiXCR was used by TCRdb to re-call the PCR reads. The repertoire consists of 20,000 to 25,000 clones, with 9% to 15% occurring once and the leading ten covering about 6%. What was sequenced was blood. These receptors were obtained from a male donor with papillary thyroid cancer or a benign thyroid nodule (not recorded which). Some clones in this sample may be carry-over from other donors' samples. Each CDR3 is given without its conserved first and last residue. Fields, in order: V gene, D gene, CDR3 protein. The D gene is left open where the match is weak.

TRBV18,NA,ASSPMASVRRSITNGYT
TRBV5-1,TRBD1,ASSQIQTGPNSPLH
TRBV20-1,NA,SARPGFQPQH
TRBV4-3,NA,ASSQGRDYEQF
TRBV5-1,NA,ASSLEGGGELF
TRBV30,NA,AWRPLTDAFDGYT
TRBV18,TRBD1,ASSYDRGSSPLH
TRBV3-1,NA,ASSGRTGLDYEQY
TRBV5-5,NA,ASSSWGPYEQY
TRBV6-6,TRBD1,ASSYLTGATEAF
TRBV6-5,NA,ASSYSAGSSYEQY
TRBV20-1,NA,SARDWGKSGSYEQY
TRBV15,TRBD2,ATSRDLGLAEYNEQF
TRBV6-1,NA,ASSEAWGEYGYT
TRBV24-1,NA,ATSDPGTGGELF
TRBV24-1,TRBD1,ATSDLTGTGFAYEQY
TRBV28,NA,ASSFEQAYNSPLH
TRBV2,NA,ASSEGGSGYEQY
TRBV12-3/TRBV12-4,TRBD2,ASSLGLAEIYEQY
TRBV28,NA,ASKLWGHEQF
TRBV12-3/TRBV12-4,NA,ASSGPAKNIPY
TRBV20-1,NA,SASVGNDISYNSPLH
TRBV12-3/TRBV12-4,NA,ASSLGLGNNEQF
TRBV18,TRBD2,ASSPGLAATYEQY
TRBV27,TRBD1,ASSQWTGGRGSPLH
TRBV3-1,NA,ASSQVDGTQY
TRBV18,TRBD1,ASSVGTGVNTEAF
TRBV6-1,NA,ASSEVGQPQH
TRBV15,NA,ATSREDRGTYNEQF
TRBV3-1,NA,ASSRGTTTGELF
TRBV28,NA,ASSFRGGMNEQF
TRBV6-1,TRBD1,ASSPLGTGGGGYT
TRBV15,NA,ATSRDMETQY
TRBV6-1,NA,ASTTKPRGIGELF
TRBV20-1,TRBD1,SARDLGQGLTYEQY
TRBV7-9,NA,ASSARSTDTQY
TRBV5-1,NA,ASSLAGANVLT
TRBV6-1,NA,ASRVDLSPLH
TRBV12-3/TRBV12-4,TRBD2,ASSSWTSGSADTQY
TRBV11-2,TRBD2,ASSSHTLTSGSADTQY
TRBV19,NA,ASSIVGRNTEAF
TRBV7-3,NA,ASGLSSYNEQF
TRBV5-1,TRBD1,ASSLESETGGNEQF
TRBV5-4,NA,ASSSKAGQETQY
TRBV12-3/TRBV12-4,NA,ASSLGGEGNQPQH
TRBV12-3/TRBV12-4,NA,ASQMEGQETQY
TRBV24-1,TRBD1,ATSDRDRGQIVYNEQF
TRBV6-1,TRBD1,ASSEIPGQGADEQY
TRBV28,NA,ASSLWGGAGDTQY
TRBV6-1,TRBD2,ASRSGKNHEQY